These T cell receptor beta chains were read from a single sample in a study of T-cell reconstitution after alpha-beta-depleted transplantation in children. TCRdb reanalysed the PCR reads using MiXCR and keeps one entry per CDR3 protein. The sample consists of 250,000 to 300,000 distinct CDR3 sequences, 6.5% to 9% of them appearing once. The sample here was peripheral blood, taken 360 days after TCRalphabeta/CD19-depleted stem cell transplant. The receptors come from a female patient aged 2-15 years who had a stem cell transplant for Fanconi anemia, so the T cells may come from the graft donor. Both conserved end residues are part of each CDR3. D genes are given only for firm matches. Clone size is stated in some rows and not others, as once, few, many or a class when expanded.

d_gene,v_gene,abundance,j_gene,CDR3nt,CDR3aa
-,TRBV12-3/TRBV12-4,many,TRBJ2-1,TGTGCCAGCAGTACGTCCAGGTCGGGCAATGAGCAGTTCTTC,CASSTSRSGNEQFF
-,TRBV5-1,few,TRBJ2-2,TGCGCCAGCGGCCCAGAAACGCAGGGGACGGCCACCGGGGAGCTGTTTTTT,CASGPETQGTATGELFF
-,TRBV5-1,-,TRBJ2-1,TGCGCCAGCAGCTTGGCCGGCGTAGACGGATACAATGAGCAGTTCTTC,CASSLAGVDGYNEQFF
-,TRBV5-6,few,TRBJ1-5,TGTGCCAGCAGCTTATATGATTGGAATGGCAATCAGCCCCAGCATTTT,CASSLYDWNGNQPQHF
-,TRBV28,many,TRBJ1-1,TGTGCCAGCAGTTTACCGACAGCTTACACTGAAGCTTTCTTT,CASSLPTAYTEAFF
-,TRBV21-1,few,TRBJ1-6,TGTGCCAGCAGCAAAGGGCCCAGGGCAGCCCTCCACTTT,CASSKGPRAALHF
-,TRBV21-1,many,TRBJ2-7,TGTGCCAGTCCTAACAGGGGGGGGCATTGTGGGGATCCCTACGAGCAGTACTTC,CASPNRGGHCGDPYEQYF
TRBD2,TRBV28,few,TRBJ2-1,TGTGCCAGCGAGGGACTAGCGGGCGCCCCGTACAATGAGCAGTTCTTC,CASEGLAGAPYNEQFF
-,TRBV12-3/TRBV12-4,many,TRBJ1-3,TGTGCCAGCAGTCTCCGTGTCGGAGGAAACACCATATATTTT,CASSLRVGGNTIYF
-,TRBV19,few,TRBJ2-6,TGTGCCAGTAGCAAATATACGTCTGGGGCCAACGTCCTGACTTTC,CASSKYTSGANVLTF
-,TRBV6-1,many,TRBJ1-1,TGTGCCAGCAGTGAATCAACAGGGTTAACTTTCTTT,CASSESTGLTFF
-,TRBV28,many,TRBJ2-3,TGTGCCAGCTTTGCCCCAGATACGCAGTATTTT,CASFAPDTQYF
-,TRBV6-5,many,TRBJ2-7,TGTGCCAGCAGTTACGGTTCAGGGTTCGAGCAGTACTTC,CASSYGSGFEQYF
-,TRBV30,few,TRBJ2-3,TGTGCCTGGACCAAGACAGGTGGGGCGGATACGCAGTATTTT,CAWTKTGGADTQYF
-,TRBV3-1,many,TRBJ2-5,TGTGCCAGCAGTCAAGGGGGTACCCAGTACTTC,CASSQGGTQYF
-,TRBV20-1,many,TRBJ2-2,TGCAGTGCTAGAGATGGGGGGAATACAAATCGGGAGCTGTTTTTT,CSARDGGNTNRELFF
TRBD1,TRBV7-9,-,TRBJ2-5,TGTGCCAGCACCACCAGGACAGGGGTAGAGACCCAGTACTTC,CASTTRTGVETQYF
TRBD2,TRBV11-2,-,TRBJ2-3,TGTGCCAGCAGCTCGAGCGGGGGGCAAGCAGATACGCAGTATTTT,CASSSSGGQADTQYF
TRBD1,TRBV3-1,few,TRBJ1-2,TGTGCCAGCAGCCCAAAGGGAGGACAGGGAAGGAGTGGCTACACCTTC,CASSPKGGQGRSGYTF
TRBD2,TRBV6-5,many,TRBJ2-3,TGTGCCAGCACCTACGGGGGGGTGGGGGGCACAGATACGCAGTATTTT,CASTYGGVGGTDTQYF
-,TRBV15,many,TRBJ2-1,TGTGCCACCAGAGAGGGTTACTACAATGAGCAGTTCTTC,CATREGYYNEQFF
TRBD1,TRBV18,few,TRBJ2-3,TGTGCCAGCTCACCTCGGGTGACAGGGCTAGATACGCAGTATTTT,CASSPRVTGLDTQYF
-,TRBV7-6,many,TRBJ2-5,TGTGCCAGCAGCTTCGGTTTTCAGCAAGAGACCCAGTACTTC,CASSFGFQQETQYF
-,TRBV12-3/TRBV12-4,many,TRBJ2-7,TGTGCCAGCAGTACAGGGTTGACCCCCTACGAGCAGTACTTC,CASSTGLTPYEQYF
-,TRBV18,-,TRBJ2-2,TGTGCCAGCTCACCCCAGTGGCGAGACACCGGGGAGCTGTTTTTT,CASSPQWRDTGELFF
TRBD1,TRBV20-1,few,TRBJ1-1,TGCAGTGCGAGTCGGGAGGGGGCGTGGACTGAAGCTTTCTTT,CSASREGAWTEAFF
TRBD1,TRBV20-1,many,TRBJ2-1,TGCAGTGCAAACGACCGGGACAGGGGGCGAGAGGAATTCTTC,CSANDRDRGREEFF
TRBD2,TRBV10-3,many,TRBJ2-7,TGTGCCATCAGTGAGTCGATAGGCGGACTAGCGGTCTACGAGCAGTACTTC,CAISESIGGLAVYEQYF
-,TRBV7-9,many,TRBJ1-1,TGCGCCAGCAGCTTGGCCAGCACTGAAGCTTTCTTT,CASSLASTEAFF
-,TRBV5-1,-,TRBJ1-1,TGCGCCAGCAGCTTGATCGTACGGGACATAAACACTGAAGCTTTCTTT,CASSLIVRDINTEAFF
-,TRBV25-1,few,TRBJ2-5,TGTGCCAGCAGTCCAAAGGGGGGGCGCGGGACCCAGTACTTC,CASSPKGGRGTQYF
-,TRBV11-2,few,TRBJ2-5,TGTGCCAGCAGCTTAGCGGCGGCGCACCAAGAGACCCAGTACTTC,CASSLAAAHQETQYF
TRBD2,TRBV7-6,few,TRBJ2-2,TGTGCCAGCAGCTCTAGCGGGGGTTTTACCGGGGAGCTGTTTTTT,CASSSSGGFTGELFF
TRBD2,TRBV27,many,TRBJ2-1,TGTGCCAGCAGACGCGATCTAGCGGGAGGATTTGAGCAGTTCTTC,CASRRDLAGGFEQFF
-,TRBV5-4,few,TRBJ2-7,TGTGCCAGCAGCTTGACAAGCAGCTCCTACGAGCAGTACTTC,CASSLTSSSYEQYF
-,TRBV5-1,many,TRBJ1-3,TGCGCCAGCAGCCAAGAGGGCTCCAAGATTGGGGTAAACACCATATATTTT,CASSQEGSKIGVNTIYF
-,TRBV6-5,-,TRBJ1-1,TGTGCCAGCGTTGGACAGTTGAACACTGAAGCTTTCTTT,CASVGQLNTEAFF
TRBD2,TRBV4-2,-,TRBJ2-7,TGTGCCAGCAGCCAAGATATCGTGCGAGCGGGGGGGCCTAGTGAGCAGTACTTC,CASSQDIVRAGGPSEQYF
-,TRBV18,few,TRBJ1-5,TGTGCCAGCTCCACGGGAGCGGCGCAGCCCCAGCATTTT,CASSTGAAQPQHF
-,TRBV5-1,-,TRBJ1-6,TGCGCCAGCAGCCACGAGAGCTCCTATAATTCACCCCTCCACTTT,CASSHESSYNSPLHF
TRBD1,TRBV11-2,many,TRBJ1-3,TGTGCCAGCAGTCGACAGGGACGAGAAGGAAACACCATATATTTT,CASSRQGREGNTIYF
-,TRBV5-1,many,TRBJ2-3,TGCGCCAGCAGCCCGCGGGGACTCCACACAGATACGCAGTATTTT,CASSPRGLHTDTQYF